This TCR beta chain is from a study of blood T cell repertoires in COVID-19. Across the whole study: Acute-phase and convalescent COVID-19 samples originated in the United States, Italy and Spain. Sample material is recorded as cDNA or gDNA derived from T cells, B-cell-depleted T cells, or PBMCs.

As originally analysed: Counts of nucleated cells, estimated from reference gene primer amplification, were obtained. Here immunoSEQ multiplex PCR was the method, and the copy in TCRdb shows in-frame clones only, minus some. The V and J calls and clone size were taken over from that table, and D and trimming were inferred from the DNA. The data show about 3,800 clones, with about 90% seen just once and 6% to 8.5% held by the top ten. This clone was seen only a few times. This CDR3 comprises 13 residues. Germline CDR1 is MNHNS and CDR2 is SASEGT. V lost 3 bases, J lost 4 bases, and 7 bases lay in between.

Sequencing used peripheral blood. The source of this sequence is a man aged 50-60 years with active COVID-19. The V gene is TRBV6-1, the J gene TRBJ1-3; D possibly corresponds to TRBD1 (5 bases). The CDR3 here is CASSEWTGNTIYF. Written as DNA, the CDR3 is TGTGCCAGCAGTGAGTGGACAGGAAACACCATATATTTT.